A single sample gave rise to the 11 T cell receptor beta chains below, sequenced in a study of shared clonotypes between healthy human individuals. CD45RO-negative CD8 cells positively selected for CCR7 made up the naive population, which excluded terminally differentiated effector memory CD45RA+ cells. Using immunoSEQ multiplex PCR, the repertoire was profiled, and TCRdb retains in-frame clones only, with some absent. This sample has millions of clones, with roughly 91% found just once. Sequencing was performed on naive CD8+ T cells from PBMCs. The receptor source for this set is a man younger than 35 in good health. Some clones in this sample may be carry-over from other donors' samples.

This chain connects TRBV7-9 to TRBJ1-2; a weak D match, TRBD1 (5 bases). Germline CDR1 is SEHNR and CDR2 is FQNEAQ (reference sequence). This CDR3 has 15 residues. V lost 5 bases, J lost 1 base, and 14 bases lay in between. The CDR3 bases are TGTGCCAGCAGCCTAACTCTAGGGGTTAACTATGGCTACACCTTC. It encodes CASSLTLGVNYGYTF. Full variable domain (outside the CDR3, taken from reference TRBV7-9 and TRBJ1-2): DTGVSQNPRHKITKRGQNVTFRCDPISEHNRLYWYRQTLGQGPEFLTYFQNEAQLEKSRLLSDRFSAERPKGSFSTLEIQRTEQGDSAMYLCASSLTLGVNYGYTFGSGTRLTVV.

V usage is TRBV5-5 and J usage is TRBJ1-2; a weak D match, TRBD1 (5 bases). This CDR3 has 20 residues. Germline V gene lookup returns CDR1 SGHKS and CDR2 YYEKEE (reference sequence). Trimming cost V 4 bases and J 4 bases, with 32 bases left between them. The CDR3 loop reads CASSPTPRDGKGVSIYGYTF. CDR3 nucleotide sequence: TGTGCCAGCAGCCCAACTCCCCGGGACGGGAAGGGCGTTTCAATCTATGGCTACACCTTC. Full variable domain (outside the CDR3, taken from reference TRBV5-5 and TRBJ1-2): DAGVTQSPTHLIKTRGQQVTLRCSPISGHKSVSWYQQVLGQGPQFIFQYYEKEERGRGNFPDRFSARQFPNYSSELNVNALLLGDSALYLCASSPTPRDGKGVSIYGYTFGSGTRLTVV.

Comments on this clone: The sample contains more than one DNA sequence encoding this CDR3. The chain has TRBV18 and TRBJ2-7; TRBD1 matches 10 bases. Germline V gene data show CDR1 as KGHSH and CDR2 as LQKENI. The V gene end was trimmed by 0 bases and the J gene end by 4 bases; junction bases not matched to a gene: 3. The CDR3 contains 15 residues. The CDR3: CASSPPGQGIYEQYF. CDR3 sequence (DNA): TGTGCCAGCTCACCACCGGGACAGGGGATTTACGAGCAGTACTTC.

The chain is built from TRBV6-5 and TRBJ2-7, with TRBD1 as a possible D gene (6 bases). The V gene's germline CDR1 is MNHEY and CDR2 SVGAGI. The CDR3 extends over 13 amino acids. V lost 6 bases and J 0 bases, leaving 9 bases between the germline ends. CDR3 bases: TGTGCCAGCAGGACAGGCACCTCCTACGAGCAGTACTTC. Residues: CASRTGTSYEQYF.

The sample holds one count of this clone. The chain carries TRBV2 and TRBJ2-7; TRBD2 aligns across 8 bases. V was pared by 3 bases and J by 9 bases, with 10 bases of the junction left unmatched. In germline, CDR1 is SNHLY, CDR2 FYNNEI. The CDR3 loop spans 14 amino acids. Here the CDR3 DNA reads TGTGCCAGCAGTGAGGTACGGGAGGGCCCTCGGCAGTACTTC. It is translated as CASSEVREGPRQYF.

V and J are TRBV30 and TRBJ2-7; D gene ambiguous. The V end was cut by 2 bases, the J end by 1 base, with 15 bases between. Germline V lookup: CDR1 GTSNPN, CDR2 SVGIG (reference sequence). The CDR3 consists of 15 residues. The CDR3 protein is CAWSKTLRWSYEQYF. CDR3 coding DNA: TGTGCCTGGAGTAAAACCCTCCGCTGGTCCTACGAGCAGTACTTC.

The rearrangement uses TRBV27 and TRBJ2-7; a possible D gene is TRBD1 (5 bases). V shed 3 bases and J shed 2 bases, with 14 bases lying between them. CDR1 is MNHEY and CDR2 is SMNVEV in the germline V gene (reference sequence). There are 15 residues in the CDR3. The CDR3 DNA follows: TGTGCCAGCAGTTTTGGGATCGACAGTGCCTACGAGCAGTACTTC. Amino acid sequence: CASSFGIDSAYEQYF.

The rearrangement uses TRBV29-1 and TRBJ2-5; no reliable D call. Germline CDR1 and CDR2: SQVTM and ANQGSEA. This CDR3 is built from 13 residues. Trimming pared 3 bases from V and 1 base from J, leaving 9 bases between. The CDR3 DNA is TGCAGCGTTGACGTAGGGTTCCAAGAGACCCAGTACTTC. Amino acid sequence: CSVDVGFQETQYF.

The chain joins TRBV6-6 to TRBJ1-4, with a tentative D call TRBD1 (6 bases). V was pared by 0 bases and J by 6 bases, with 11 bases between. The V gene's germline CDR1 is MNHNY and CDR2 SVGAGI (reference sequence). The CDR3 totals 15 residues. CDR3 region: CASSYSGGADEKLFF. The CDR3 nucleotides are TGTGCCAGCAGTTACTCCGGGGGCGCGGATGAAAAACTGTTTTTT.

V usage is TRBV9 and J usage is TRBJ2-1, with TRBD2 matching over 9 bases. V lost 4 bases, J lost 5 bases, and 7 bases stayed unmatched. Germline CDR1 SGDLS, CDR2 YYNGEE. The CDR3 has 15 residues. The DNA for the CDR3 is TGTGCCAGCAGCCGTCTAGCGGGAAGGGACAATGAGCAGTTCTTC. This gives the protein CASSRLAGRDNEQFF.

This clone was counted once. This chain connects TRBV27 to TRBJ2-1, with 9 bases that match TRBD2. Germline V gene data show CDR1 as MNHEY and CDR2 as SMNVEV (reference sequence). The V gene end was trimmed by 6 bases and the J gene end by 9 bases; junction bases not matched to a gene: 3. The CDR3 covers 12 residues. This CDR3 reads CASSGLAPEQFF. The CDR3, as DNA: TGTGCCAGCAGCGGACTAGCGCCTGAGCAGTTCTTC.